The source of this T cell receptor (beta chain) is a study of tumor-infiltrating lymphocytes in primary liver carcinoma. cDNA specific to TCR beta was made from roughly 500 ng of total RNA, with a constant-region primer employed for priming. Three-round nested multiplex PCR performed with slightly modified ARM-PCR produced the TCR beta libraries. It was with TRBV1-TRBV30 forward primers and a C-beta reverse primer that the first two PCR rounds were run, at about 10 cycles each. Each CDR3 protein gets one entry after TCRdb re-called the multiplex PCR reads with MiXCR. The sample holds about 48,000 distinct CDR3 sequences, around 79% seen once. Starting material for RNA and DNA co-extraction consisted of roughly 19-34 mg of unsorted bulk tissue. This clonotype is a singleton in its sample. The CDR3 covers 17 residues. After removal of 11 bases from V and 7 bases from J, the junction contained 22 bases not matched to a gene. CDR1 is SGHVS, CDR2 FQNEAQ, per germline.

Sequencing was done on a sample of liver tumor tissue from sampling region 3. As to subset: tumor region T3, left-lateral pole. The receptor's source is a man aged 40-50 years with primary liver carcinoma and hepatitis B virus infection. The rearrangement joins TRBV7-8 to TRBJ2-2; TRBD2 matches 7 bases. The CDR3 is CAGTSLASGGRGGELFF. CDR3 DNA sequence: TGTGCCGGCACCTCCCTTGCCAGCGGAGGGAGGGGCGGGGAGCTGTTTTTT.